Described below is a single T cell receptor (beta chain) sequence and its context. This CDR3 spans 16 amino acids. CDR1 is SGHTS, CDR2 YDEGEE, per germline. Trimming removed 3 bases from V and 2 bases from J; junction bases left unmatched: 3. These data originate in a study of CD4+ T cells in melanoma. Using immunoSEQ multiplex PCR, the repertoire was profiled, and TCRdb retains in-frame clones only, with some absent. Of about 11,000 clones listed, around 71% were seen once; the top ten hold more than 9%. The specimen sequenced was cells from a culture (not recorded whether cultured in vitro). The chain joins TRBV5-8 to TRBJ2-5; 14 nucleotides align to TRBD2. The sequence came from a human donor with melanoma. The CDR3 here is CASSSGTSGGQETQYF. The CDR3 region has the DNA TGTGCCAGCAGCTCAGGGACTAGCGGGGGACAAGAGACCCAGTACTTC.